The 14 T cell receptor beta chains below all came from one sample that was sequenced in a study of cytomegalovirus exposure and HLA in healthy donors. With 60 Vbeta and 13 Jbeta primers, the PCR was carried out. Assay used: immunoSEQ multiplex PCR; TCRdb lists only in-frame clones, some missing. The sample has around 100,000 clones; roughly 66% are singletons. The sequenced sample was PBMCs. The source is a woman aged 25 to 39 in good health and CMV-seronegative.

This chain uses TRBV7-8 with TRBJ1-2; 10 nucleotides align to TRBD1. CDR1 and CDR2 from the germline V gene are SGHVS and FQNEAQ. CDR3 size: 15 residues. V lost 3 bases and J lost 5; bases outside the gene matches: 6. CDR3: CASSFGLGQGYGYTF. The CDR3, as DNA: TGTGCCAGCAGCTTCGGATTGGGACAGGGGTATGGCTACACCTTC.

The V call is TRBV6-1, the J call TRBJ1-2, with 9 nucleotides matching TRBD1. This CDR3 has 16 amino acids. CDR1 and CDR2 from the germline V gene are MNHNS and SASEGT. V dropped 3 bases and J dropped 4; count of bases not matched to a gene: 9. The CDR3 nucleotides are TGTGCCAGCAGTGAGGACGGGGACAGGGTGTCCTATGGCTACACCTTC. This sequence encodes CASSEDGDRVSYGYTF.

CDR3 DNA: TGTGCCAGCAGTTTACCTCTCTATGGCTACACCTTC. Residues: CASSLPLYGYTF. This chain connects TRBV28 to TRBJ1-2; D call uncertain. The germline V gene has CDR1 MDHEN and CDR2 SYDVKM. The CDR3 has 12 amino acids. V was pared by 2 bases and J by 4 bases, with 5 bases between.

The chain has TRBV27 and TRBJ2-1, with 16 bases identical to TRBD2. Germline-derived CDR1 and CDR2 are MNHEY and SMNVEV (reference sequence). This CDR3 is 14 amino acids long. After removal of 2 bases from V and 14 bases from J, the junction contained 3 bases not matched to a gene. The CDR3 DNA is TGTGCCAGCAGTTTAGGGACTAGCGGGAGGGCCGAGTTCTTC. This sequence encodes CASSLGTSGRAEFF.

The chain couples TRBV5-1 to TRBJ1-2; TRBD1 matches 9 bases. The CDR3 is 15 residues long. V dropped 0 bases and J dropped 7; count of bases not matched to a gene: 7. CDR1 is SGHRS, CDR2 YFSETQ, per germline. The CDR3 sequence: CASSLGQGDHFGYTF. Written as DNA, the CDR3 is TGCGCCAGCAGCTTGGGACAGGGGGATCACTTTGGCTACACCTTC.

The chain recombines TRBV28 with TRBJ2-7; maybe TRBD2 (6 bases). CDR3 size: 15 residues. Trimming stripped 2 bases from V and 4 bases from J, with 15 bases between. Germline loops: CDR1 MDHEN, CDR2 SYDVKM. The chain's CDR3 is CASSLGGGRAYEQYF. CDR3 nucleotide sequence: TGTGCCAGCAGTTTAGGTGGAGGGCGGGCATACGAGCAGTACTTC.

V gene TRBV9 combines with J gene TRBJ1-4; D unclear. Germline V gene data show CDR1 as SGDLS and CDR2 as YYNGEE. Between the trimmed V and J ends, which lost 3 bases and 0 bases, there was a span of 15 bases. This CDR3 region has 17 residues. The CDR3 coding sequence is TGTGCCAGCAGCGGGCTCGAGAGGAGAACAACTAATGAAAAACTGTTTTTT. Translated, it gives CASSGLERRTTNEKLFF.

The chain employs TRBV5-1 and TRBJ1-4; weak D call: TRBD1 (5 bases). The V and J ends lost 0 bases and 6 bases respectively, with 12 bases between them. The germline V gene encodes CDR1 SGHRS and CDR2 YFSETQ. The CDR3 runs to 15 residues. The CDR3 reads CASSLDGQNDEKLFF. CDR3 sequence (DNA): TGCGCCAGCAGCTTGGACGGACAAAATGATGAAAAACTGTTTTTT.

The V call is TRBV7-9, the J call TRBJ1-4; 8 nucleotides line up with TRBD1. The CDR3 loop spans 14 amino acids. V was clipped by 5 bases and J by 5 bases; unmatched bases: 4. CDR1 is SEHNR and CDR2 is FQNEAQ in the germline V gene (reference sequence). CDR3 amino acids: CASSNWDRNEKLFF. DNA for the CDR3: TGTGCCAGCAGCAACTGGGACAGGAATGAAAAACTGTTTTTT.

This chain joins TRBV5-6 and TRBJ2-7; TRBD1 aligns across 7 bases. CDR3 length: 15 residues. Trimming at V came to 4 bases and at J to 2 bases, leaving 9 bases not matched to a gene. The germline V gene has CDR1 SGHDT and CDR2 YYEEEE. The chain's CDR3 is CASSIQTGNTYEQYF. CDR3 bases: TGTGCCAGCAGCATACAGACAGGGAACACCTACGAGCAGTACTTC.

The V and J genes are TRBV11-2 and TRBJ2-2, with TRBD2 matching over 7 bases. Per the germline V gene, CDR1 is SGHAT and CDR2 is FQNNGV. The CDR3 length is 15 residues. With 6 bases clipped from V and 4 bases from J, the junction kept 8 bases outside the gene matches. The CDR3 bases are TGTGCCAGCAGGACCGGGACTACGGGCACCGGGGAGCTGTTTTTT. Translation: CASRTGTTGTGELFF.

There are a few counts of this clone. The chain carries TRBV27 and TRBJ2-7; 10 nucleotides match TRBD1. The J segment lost 6 bases and the V segment lost 5 bases, leaving 13 bases of the junction unmatched. This CDR3 contains 16 residues. Germline lookup yields CDR1 MNHEY and CDR2 SMNVEV (reference sequence). The CDR3 DNA reads TGTGCCAGCAGTCCCGCGACAGGGGGCGGGGCTCTCGAGCAGTACTTC. Protein: CASSPATGGGALEQYF.

J is TRBJ1-4 and V is TRBV6-1; D remains unclear. The CDR3 is made up of 13 amino acids. CDR1 MNHNS and CDR2 SASEGT come from the germline V gene. Trimming removed 4 bases at V and 6 bases at J, with 9 bases between. The CDR3 DNA sequence: TGTGCCAGCAGTGGAGAGGGTTATGAAAAACTGTTTTTT. Translating it yields CASSGEGYEKLFF.

The gene calls are TRBV5-6 and TRBJ1-2; 9 bases are a match to TRBD1. With 4 bases clipped from V and 12 bases from J, the junction kept 10 bases outside the gene matches. The CDR3 runs 13 residues. Per germline, CDR1 SGHDT and CDR2 YYEEEE. CDR3 loop: CASSQGQGREHTF. CDR3 nucleotide sequence: TGTGCCAGCAGCCAGGGACAGGGAAGGGAGCACACCTTC.